The source of this T cell receptor beta chain is a study of cytomegalovirus exposure and HLA in healthy donors. J was trimmed by 4 bases and V by 1 base; bases with no gene match: 9. Germline assignment: CDR1 LNHNV and CDR2 YYDKDF (reference sequence). The CDR3 extends over 16 amino acids. Primers included in the PCR were 60 Vbeta and 13 Jbeta primers. The repertoire was sequenced with immunoSEQ multiplex PCR; TCRdb's copy has only in-frame clones and lacks some. The sample holds around 150,000 clones, around 88% seen once. Regarding donors, all were healthy bone marrow donors. The J gene is TRBJ1-2, the V gene TRBV15; 7 bases agree with TRBD1. The specimen sequenced was PBMCs. This clonotype was sampled from a woman aged 25 to 39 in good health and CMV-seronegative. CDR3 sequence: CATSRGGQVAIYGYTF. CDR3 DNA sequence: TGTGCCACCAGCAGAGGCGGACAGGTTGCAATCTATGGCTACACCTTC.